A selection of T cell receptor beta chains follows, all from one sample in a study of blood T cell repertoires in COVID-19. Profiling relied on immunoSEQ multiplex PCR, and the TCRdb table lists in-frame clones only, not all of them. Of fewer than 350,000 clones in the sample, 86% were seen once. Material for sequencing was peripheral blood. These receptors were obtained from a woman aged 25 to 39 who had recovered from COVID-19. Each CDR3 is given with its conserved first and last residue. Fields, in order: V gene, J gene, D gene, CDR3 length, clone size, CDR3 DNA, CDR3 protein. A D gene is named only where the DNA matches it firmly. Clone size appears in some rows only: once, few, many, or a class for an expanded clone.

TRBV4-1	TRBJ1-2	TRBD1	19	few	TGCGCCAGCAGCCAAGATACGCCAGCACGGACAGGGACTCTCTATGGCTACACCTTC	CASSQDTPARTGTLYGYTF
TRBV5-1	TRBJ1-2	.	15	.	TGCGCCAGCAGCTTAGGCGCACTGGGGGGAAAAGGCTACACCTTC	CASSLGALGGKGYTF
TRBV28	TRBJ2-3	.	12	.	TGTGCCAGCAGTTCCCAGACAGGTCTGCAGTATTTT	CASSSQTGLQYF
TRBV5-4	TRBJ2-5	.	14	.	TGTGCCAGCAGCTTGGCGCTAGGTCAAGAGACCCAGTACTTC	CASSLALGQETQYF
TRBV12-3/TRBV12-4	TRBJ1-1	.	11	few	TGTGCCAGCAGCCGTTACACTGAAGCTTTCTTT	CASSRYTEAFF
TRBV29-1	TRBJ2-2	TRBD1	14	once	TGCAGCGTGCGGGGACAGGGCCTTGCCGGGGAGCTGTTTTTT	CSVRGQGLAGELFF
TRBV19	TRBJ1-6	.	14	.	TGTGCCAGTAGCCCCTTGGCAATCGGGTCACCCCTCCACTTT	CASSPLAIGSPLHF
TRBV5-8	TRBJ2-1	.	18	.	TGTGCCAGCAGCTCAATGTATTCCACGGGACTCGAATACAATGAGCAGTTCTTC	CASSSMYSTGLEYNEQFF
TRBV5-4	TRBJ2-5	TRBD2	15	.	TGTGCCAGCAGCAGGTCGGCGGGGGATCAAGAGACCCAGTACTTC	CASSRSAGDQETQYF
TRBV19	TRBJ2-5	TRBD1	15	.	TGTGCCAGTAGTTCCTCGACAGGGGTAATAGAGACCCAGTACTTC	CASSSSTGVIETQYF
TRBV5-5	TRBJ1-2	TRBD1	17	once	TGTGCCAGCAGCTTTCGTGCAGGGGGCGGGTCTAACTATGGCTACACCTTC	CASSFRAGGGSNYGYTF
TRBV7-8	TRBJ1-1	.	12	.	TGTGCCAGCAGCTTAAATGGGAGAGAAGCTTTCTTT	CASSLNGREAFF
TRBV11-2	TRBJ2-2	.	13	once	TGTGCCAGCAGCTTACCGGGACACGGGGAGCTGTTTTTT	CASSLPGHGELFF
TRBV5-4	TRBJ2-1	.	14	.	TGTGCCAGCAGCTTGGCGAGCTCCTACAATGAGCAGTTCTTC	CASSLASSYNEQFF
TRBV18	TRBJ2-2	TRBD2	17	.	TGTGCCAGCTCGGGAGGACTAGCGGAGGCAAGAGGCGGGGAGCTGTTTTTT	CASSGGLAEARGGELFF
TRBV2	TRBJ2-4	.	16	.	TGTGCCAGCAGTCACAGACAAGCCGTAGCCAAAAACATTCAGTACTTC	CASSHRQAVAKNIQYF
TRBV7-9	TRBJ2-6	.	15	.	TGTGCCAGCAGCCCCGGACAGATCGGGGCCAACGTCCTGACTTTC	CASSPGQIGANVLTF
TRBV19	TRBJ1-1	.	17	.	TGTGCCAGTACCCAAGAAGGCAGGGTGAACATGAACACTGAAGCTTTCTTT	CASTQEGRVNMNTEAFF
TRBV6-5	TRBJ2-3	.	11	.	TGTGCCAGCGGGAGAACAGATACGCAGTATTTT	CASGRTDTQYF
TRBV7-9	TRBJ1-3	.	13	.	TGTGCCAGCAGCTTCCTTAGTGGAAACACCATATATTTT	CASSFLSGNTIYF
TRBV30	TRBJ1-1	.	12	few	TGTGCCTGGAGACAGGGAAGCACTGAAGCTTTCTTT	CAWRQGSTEAFF
TRBV6-6	TRBJ2-1	TRBD2	17	once	TGTGCCAGCAGTCCCTCAGCCTCTAGCGGTTATAACAATGAGCAGTTCTTC	CASSPSASSGYNNEQFF
TRBV12-3/TRBV12-4	TRBJ2-1	TRBD2	13	few	TGTGCCAGCACCGGGACTAGCGTAAATGAGCAGTTCTTC	CASTGTSVNEQFF
TRBV27	TRBJ2-5	TRBD1	17	.	TGTGCCAGCAGCCCGCCCCCTCCCCACAGGGGGCCGGAGACCCAGTACTTC	CASSPPPPHRGPETQYF
TRBV6-2/TRBV6-3	TRBJ1-5	TRBD1	16	.	TGTGCCAGCAGCCGATGGGGACAGGGGATGAGTCAGCCCCAGCATTTT	CASSRWGQGMSQPQHF
TRBV3-1/TRBV3-2	TRBJ2-1	.	17	.	TGTGCCAGCAGCCAACCTCATTACAGTATAGAATACAATGAGCAGTTCTTC	CASSQPHYSIEYNEQFF
TRBV15	TRBJ1-5	.	14	.	TGTGCCACCAGCCACAGGGCGGGGGATCAGCCCCAGCATTTT	CATSHRAGDQPQHF
TRBV19	TRBJ2-1	TRBD2	15	.	TGTGCCAGCACCCATTCTAGCGGGGGGGCGACTGAGCAGTTCTTC	CASTHSSGGATEQFF
TRBV7-2	TRBJ1-6	.	16	.	TGTGCCAGCAGCTTGAACGGTGCTCTGAATAATTCACCCCTCCACTTT	CASSLNGALNNSPLHF
TRBV7-9	TRBJ2-1	.	16	once	TGTGCCAGCAGCTCCCGGCCGAGGACAGAATACAATGAGCAGTTCTTC	CASSSRPRTEYNEQFF
TRBV19	TRBJ1-5	.	19	.	TGTGCCAGTAGTATTCAAGGCACAGCCCTCGCTTATGGCAATCAGCCCCAGCATTTT	CASSIQGTALAYGNQPQHF
TRBV15	TRBJ2-7	.	14	few	TGTGCCACCAGCAGAGACCGTCAGAACTACGAGCAGTACTTC	CATSRDRQNYEQYF
TRBV5-1	TRBJ1-1	.	13	few	TGCGCCAGCAGCTTTAGGCAGGGCACTGAAGCTTTCTTT	CASSFRQGTEAFF
TRBV7-9	TRBJ1-4	.	14	.	TGTGCCAGCAGTTTGACAGTAACTAATGAAAAACTGTTTTTT	CASSLTVTNEKLFF
TRBV14	TRBJ2-5	.	12	.	TGTGCCAGCAGCCAAGATAGAATCGCCCAGTACTTC	CASSQDRIAQYF
TRBV5-6	TRBJ1-5	.	14	.	TGTGCCAGCAGGTTGAGGGGATACAATCAGCCCCAGCATTTT	CASRLRGYNQPQHF
TRBV27	TRBJ2-7	TRBD1	13	.	TGTGCCAGCAGTTCCGGGACAGGTAGGGAGCAGTACTTC	CASSSGTGREQYF
TRBV7-2	TRBJ2-1	.	12	.	TGTGCCAGCAGCTTAGGGGCTCCTGAGCAGTTCTTC	CASSLGAPEQFF
TRBV10-2	TRBJ2-3	TRBD2	14	.	TGCGCCAGCAGGGGGACTAGCGGAGGAGATACGCAGTATTTT	CASRGTSGGDTQYF
TRBV18	TRBJ2-7	TRBD2	15	.	TGTGCCAGCTCACCACCCGGGACTAGTCAATACGAGCAGTACTTC	CASSPPGTSQYEQYF
TRBV11-3	TRBJ2-7	TRBD1	13	.	TGTGCCAGCAGCTTAGGGACAGGGGACGAGCAGTACTTC	CASSLGTGDEQYF
TRBV29-1	TRBJ1-1	.	12	many	TGCAGCGGGAACAGGGTGAACACTGAAGCTTTCTTT	CSGNRVNTEAFF
TRBV5-1	TRBJ2-5	.	11	.	TGCGCCAGCAGCTTGGCGGAGACCCAGTACTTC	CASSLAETQYF
TRBV4-3	TRBJ2-3	.	15	.	TGCGCCAGCAGCCAACAGGGAAGTGGCACAGATACGCAGTATTTT	CASSQQGSGTDTQYF
TRBV12-3/TRBV12-4	TRBJ2-7	.	13	once	TGTGCCAGCAGTTTCGACAGATCTTACGAGCAGTACTTC	CASSFDRSYEQYF
TRBV5-4	TRBJ2-7	.	13	.	TGTGCCAGCAGCAAAATGGGGCCATACGAGCAGTACTTC	CASSKMGPYEQYF
TRBV30	TRBJ2-1	.	11	.	TGTGCCTGGACGAGTTCGGATGAGCAGTTCTTC	CAWTSSDEQFF
TRBV7-9	TRBJ2-5	TRBD2	16	.	TGTGCCAGCAGCTTAACTAGCGGGGGGGCTCAAGAGACCCAGTACTTC	CASSLTSGGAQETQYF
TRBV7-2	TRBJ1-1	TRBD1	15	.	TGTGCCAGCAGCATATCGGGACAGAGAGACACTGAAGCTTTCTTT	CASSISGQRDTEAFF
TRBV4-2	TRBJ2-5	.	15	.	TGTGCCAGCAGCCAAGAAGGGGGGGTTCGGGGGACCCAGTACTTC	CASSQEGGVRGTQYF
TRBV19	TRBJ1-1	.	13	.	TGTGCCAGTAGTATAGGACAGTGGACTGAAGCTTTCTTT	CASSIGQWTEAFF
TRBV11-3	TRBJ2-7	.	14	few	TGTGCCAGCAGCCCCGCGGGGAGCTCCTACGAGCAGTACTTC	CASSPAGSSYEQYF
TRBV19	TRBJ2-7	.	14	.	TGTGCCAGTAGTAACCGACTCCTTGGGTACGAGCAGTACTTC	CASSNRLLGYEQYF
TRBV5-1	TRBJ2-1	TRBD2	14	.	TGCGCCAGCAGCTTGCTAGCGGGGAGCAATGAGCAGTTCTTC	CASSLLAGSNEQFF
TRBV4-2	TRBJ2-2	TRBD2	17	.	TGTGCCAGCAGCCCCTGGACTAGCGGGGAAGTCGCCGGGGAGCTGTTTTTT	CASSPWTSGEVAGELFF